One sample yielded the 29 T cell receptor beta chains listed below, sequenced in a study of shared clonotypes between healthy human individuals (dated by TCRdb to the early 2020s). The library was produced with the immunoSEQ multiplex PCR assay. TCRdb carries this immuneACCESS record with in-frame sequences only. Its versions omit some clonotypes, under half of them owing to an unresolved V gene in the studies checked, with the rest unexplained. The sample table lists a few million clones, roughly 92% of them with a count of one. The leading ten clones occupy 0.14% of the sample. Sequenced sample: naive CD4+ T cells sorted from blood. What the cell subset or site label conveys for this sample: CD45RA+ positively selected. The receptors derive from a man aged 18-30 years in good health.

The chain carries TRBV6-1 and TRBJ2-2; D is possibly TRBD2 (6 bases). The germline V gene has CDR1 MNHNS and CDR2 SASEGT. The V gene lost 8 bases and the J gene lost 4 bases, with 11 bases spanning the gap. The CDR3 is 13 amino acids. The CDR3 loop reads CASGTLSTGELFF. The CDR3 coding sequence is TGTGCCAGCGGGACTCTTAGCACCGGGGAGCTGTTTTTT.

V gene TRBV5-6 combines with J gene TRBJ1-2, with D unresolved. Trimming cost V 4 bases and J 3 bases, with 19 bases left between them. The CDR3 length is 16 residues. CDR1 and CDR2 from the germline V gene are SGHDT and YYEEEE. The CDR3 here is CASSPNPSRADYGYTF. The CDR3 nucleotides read TGTGCCAGCAGCCCCAACCCCAGTAGGGCGGACTATGGCTACACCTTC.

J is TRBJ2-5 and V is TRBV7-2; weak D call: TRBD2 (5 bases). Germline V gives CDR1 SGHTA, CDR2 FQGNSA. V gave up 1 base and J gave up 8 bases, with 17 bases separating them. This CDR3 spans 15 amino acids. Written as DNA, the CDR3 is TGTGCCAGCAGCTTAGTAGCTGGGAGCCAAGGCACCCAGTACTTC. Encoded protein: CASSLVAGSQGTQYF.

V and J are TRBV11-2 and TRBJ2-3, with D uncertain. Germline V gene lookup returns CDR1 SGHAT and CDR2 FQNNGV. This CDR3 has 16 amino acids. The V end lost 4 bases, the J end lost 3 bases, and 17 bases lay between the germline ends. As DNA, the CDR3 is TGTGCCAGCAGCTCATGGACGGAAACGGGTACAGATACGCAGTATTTT. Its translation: CASSSWTETGTDTQYF.

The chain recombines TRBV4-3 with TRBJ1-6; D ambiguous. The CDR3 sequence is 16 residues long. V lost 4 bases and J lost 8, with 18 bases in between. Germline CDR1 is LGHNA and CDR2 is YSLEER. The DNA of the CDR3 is TGCGCCAGCAGCCCCAACGCCGACGGGGTGGATTCACCCCTCCACTTT. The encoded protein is CASSPNADGVDSPLHF.

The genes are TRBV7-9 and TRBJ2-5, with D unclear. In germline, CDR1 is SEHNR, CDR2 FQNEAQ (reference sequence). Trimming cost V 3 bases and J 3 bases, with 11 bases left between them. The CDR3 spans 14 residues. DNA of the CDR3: TGTGCCAGCAGCTTTTCCAACTTAAAAGAGACCCAGTACTTC. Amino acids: CASSFSNLKETQYF. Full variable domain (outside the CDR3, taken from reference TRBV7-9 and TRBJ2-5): DTGVSQNPRHKITKRGQNVTFRCDPISEHNRLYWYRQTLGQGPEFLTYFQNEAQLEKSRLLSDRFSAERPKGSFSTLEIQRTEQGDSAMYLCASSFSNLKETQYFGPGTRLLVL.

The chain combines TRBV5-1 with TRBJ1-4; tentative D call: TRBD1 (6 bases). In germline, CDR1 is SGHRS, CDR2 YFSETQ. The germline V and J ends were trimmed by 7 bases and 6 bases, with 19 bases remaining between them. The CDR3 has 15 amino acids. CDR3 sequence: CASSRTEFGDEKLFF. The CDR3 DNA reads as TGCGCCAGCTCCCGGACAGAATTCGGGGATGAAAAACTGTTTTTT.

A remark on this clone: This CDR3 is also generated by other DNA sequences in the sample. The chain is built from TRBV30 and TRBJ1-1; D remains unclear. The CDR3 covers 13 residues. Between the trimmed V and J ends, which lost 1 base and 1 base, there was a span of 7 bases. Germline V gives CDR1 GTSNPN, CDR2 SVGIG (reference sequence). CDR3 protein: CAWSGTGNTEAFF. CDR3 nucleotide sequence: TGTGCCTGGAGTGGGACCGGGAACACTGAAGCTTTCTTT.

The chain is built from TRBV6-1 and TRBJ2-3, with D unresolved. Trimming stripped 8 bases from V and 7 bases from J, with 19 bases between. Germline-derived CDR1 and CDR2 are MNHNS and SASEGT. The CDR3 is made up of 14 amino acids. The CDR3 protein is CASSPNPALNTQYF. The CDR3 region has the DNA TGTGCCAGCTCCCCGAACCCAGCTTTAAATACGCAGTATTTT.

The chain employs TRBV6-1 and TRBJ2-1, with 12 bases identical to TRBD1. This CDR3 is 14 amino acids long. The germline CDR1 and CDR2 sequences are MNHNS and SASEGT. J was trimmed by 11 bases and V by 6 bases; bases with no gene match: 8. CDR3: CASRPGTGGVQQFF. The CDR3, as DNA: TGTGCCAGCAGACCCGGGACAGGGGGCGTACAGCAGTTCTTC.

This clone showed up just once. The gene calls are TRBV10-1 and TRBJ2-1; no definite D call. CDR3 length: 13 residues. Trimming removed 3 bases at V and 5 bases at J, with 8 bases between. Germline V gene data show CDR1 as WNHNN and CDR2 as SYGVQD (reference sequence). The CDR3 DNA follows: TGCGCCAGCAGTGAAACCCTAAACAATGAGCAGTTCTTC. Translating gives CASSETLNNEQFF.

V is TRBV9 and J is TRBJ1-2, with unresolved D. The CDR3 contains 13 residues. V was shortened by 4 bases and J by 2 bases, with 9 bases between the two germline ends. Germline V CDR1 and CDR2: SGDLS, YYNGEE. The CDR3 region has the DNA TGTGCCAGCAGCCCCCACCTCAACTATGGCTACACCTTC. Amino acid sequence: CASSPHLNYGYTF.

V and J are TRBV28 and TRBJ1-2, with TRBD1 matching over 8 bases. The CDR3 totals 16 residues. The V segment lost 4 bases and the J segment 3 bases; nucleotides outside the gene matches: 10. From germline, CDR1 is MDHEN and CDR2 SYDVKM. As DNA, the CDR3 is TGTGCCAGCAGTTCTAGGGGACAGGTTGGGCACTATGGCTACACCTTC. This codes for CASSSRGQVGHYGYTF.

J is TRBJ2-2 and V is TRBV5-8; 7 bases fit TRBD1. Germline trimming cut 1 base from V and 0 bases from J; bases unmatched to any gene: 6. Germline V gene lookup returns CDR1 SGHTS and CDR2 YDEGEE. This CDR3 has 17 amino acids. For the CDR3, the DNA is TGTGCCAGCAGCTTGCTACAGGGGACGACGAACACCGGGGAGCTGTTTTTT. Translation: CASSLLQGTTNTGELFF.

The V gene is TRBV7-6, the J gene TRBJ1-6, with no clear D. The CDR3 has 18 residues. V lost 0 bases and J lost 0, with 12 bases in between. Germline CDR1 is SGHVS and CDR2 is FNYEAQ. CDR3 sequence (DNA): TGTGCCAGCAGCTTAGCGGAGGGATCTAGCTCCTATAATTCACCCCTCCACTTT. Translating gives CASSLAEGSSSYNSPLHF.

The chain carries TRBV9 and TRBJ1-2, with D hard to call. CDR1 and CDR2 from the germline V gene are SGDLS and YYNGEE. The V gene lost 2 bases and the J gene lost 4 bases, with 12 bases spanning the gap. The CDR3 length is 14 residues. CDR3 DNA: TGTGCCAGCAGCGTTGTCGAGGGCCCCTATGGCTACACCTTC. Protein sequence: CASSVVEGPYGYTF.

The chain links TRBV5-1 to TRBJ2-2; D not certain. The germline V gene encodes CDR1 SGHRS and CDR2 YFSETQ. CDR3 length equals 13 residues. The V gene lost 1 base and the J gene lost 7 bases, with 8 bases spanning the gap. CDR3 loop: CASSLPRDGELFF. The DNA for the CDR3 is TGCGCCAGCAGCTTGCCTAGGGACGGGGAGCTGTTTTTT. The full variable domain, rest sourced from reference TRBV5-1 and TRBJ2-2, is KAGVTQTPRYLIKTRGQQVTLSCSPISGHRSVSWYQQTPGQGLQFLFEYFSETQRNKGNFPGRFSGRQFSNSRSEMNVSTLELGDSALYLCASSLPRDGELFFGEGSRLTVL.

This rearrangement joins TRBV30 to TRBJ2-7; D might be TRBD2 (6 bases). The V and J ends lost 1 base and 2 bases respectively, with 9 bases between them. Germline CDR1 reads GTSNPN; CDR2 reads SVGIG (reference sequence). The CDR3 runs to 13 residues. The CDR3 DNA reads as TGTGCCTGGAGTGAGGGGAGGACCTACGAGCAGTACTTC. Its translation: CAWSEGRTYEQYF.

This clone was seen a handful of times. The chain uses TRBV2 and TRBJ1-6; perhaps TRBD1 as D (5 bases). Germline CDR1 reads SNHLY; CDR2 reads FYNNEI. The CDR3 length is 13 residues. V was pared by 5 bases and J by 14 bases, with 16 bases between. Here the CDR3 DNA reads TGTGCCAGCAGTCCCCCAGGGCAATCAACCCTCCACTTT. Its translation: CASSPPGQSTLHF.

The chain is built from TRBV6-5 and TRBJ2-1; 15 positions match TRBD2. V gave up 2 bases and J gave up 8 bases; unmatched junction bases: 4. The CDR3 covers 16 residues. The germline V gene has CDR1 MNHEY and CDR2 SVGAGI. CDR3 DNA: TGTGCCAGCAGTTACACATGGACTAGCGGGAGGGATGAGCAGTTCTTC. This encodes CASSYTWTSGRDEQFF.

The CDR3 is CSVGAGWDTEAFF. The CDR3 DNA is TGCAGCGTTGGGGCAGGCTGGGACACTGAAGCTTTCTTT. The chain has TRBV29-1 and TRBJ1-1; D gene uncertain. V was shortened by 4 bases and J by 3 bases, with 12 bases between the two germline ends. The CDR3 has 13 residues. CDR1 SQVTM and CDR2 ANQGSEA come from the germline V gene.

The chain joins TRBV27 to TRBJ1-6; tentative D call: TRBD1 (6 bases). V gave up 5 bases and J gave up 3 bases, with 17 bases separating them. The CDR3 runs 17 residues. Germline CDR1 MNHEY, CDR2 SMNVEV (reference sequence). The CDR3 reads CASSPYTGARYNSPLHF. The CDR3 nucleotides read TGTGCCAGCAGTCCTTACACGGGGGCCCGCTATAATTCACCCCTCCACTTT.

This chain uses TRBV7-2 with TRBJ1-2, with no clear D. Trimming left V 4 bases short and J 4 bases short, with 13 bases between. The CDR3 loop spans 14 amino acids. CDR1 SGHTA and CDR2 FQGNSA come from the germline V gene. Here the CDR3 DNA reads TGTGCCAGCAGCTCGATGACATTAAGCTATGGCTACACCTTC. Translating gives CASSSMTLSYGYTF. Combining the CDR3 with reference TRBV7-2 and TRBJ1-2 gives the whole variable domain GAGVSQSPSNKVTEKGKDVELRCDPISGHTALYWYRQSLGQGLEFLIYFQGNSAPDKSGLPSDRFSAERTGGSVSTLTIQRTQQEDSAVYLCASSSMTLSYGYTFGSGTRLTVV.

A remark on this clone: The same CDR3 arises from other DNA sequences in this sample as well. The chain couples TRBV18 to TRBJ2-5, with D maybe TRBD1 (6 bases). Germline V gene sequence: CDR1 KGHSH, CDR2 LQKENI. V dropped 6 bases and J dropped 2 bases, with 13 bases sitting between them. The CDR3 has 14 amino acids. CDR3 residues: CASSPLGTQETQYF. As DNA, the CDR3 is TGTGCCAGCTCCCCCCTTGGGACACAAGAGACCCAGTACTTC.

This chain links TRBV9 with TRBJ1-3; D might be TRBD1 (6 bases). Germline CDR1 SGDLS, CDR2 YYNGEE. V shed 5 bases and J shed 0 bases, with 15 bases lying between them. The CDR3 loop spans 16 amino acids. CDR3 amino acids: CASSLSGASSGNTIYF. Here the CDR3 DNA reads TGTGCCAGCAGTCTCTCAGGGGCGAGCTCTGGAAACACCATATATTTT.

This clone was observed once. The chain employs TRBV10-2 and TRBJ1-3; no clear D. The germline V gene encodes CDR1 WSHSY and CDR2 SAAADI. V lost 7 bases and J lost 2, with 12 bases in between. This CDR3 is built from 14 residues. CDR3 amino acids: CASTDFPPGNTIYF. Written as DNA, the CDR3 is TGCGCCAGCACCGACTTTCCCCCTGGAAACACCATATATTTT.

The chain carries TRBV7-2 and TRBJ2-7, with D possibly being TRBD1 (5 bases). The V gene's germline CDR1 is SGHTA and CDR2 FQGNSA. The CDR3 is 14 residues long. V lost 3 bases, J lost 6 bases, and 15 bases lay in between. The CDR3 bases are TGTGCCAGCAGCTTCGGGCCCAGGGCGGTCGAGCAGTACTTC. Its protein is CASSFGPRAVEQYF.

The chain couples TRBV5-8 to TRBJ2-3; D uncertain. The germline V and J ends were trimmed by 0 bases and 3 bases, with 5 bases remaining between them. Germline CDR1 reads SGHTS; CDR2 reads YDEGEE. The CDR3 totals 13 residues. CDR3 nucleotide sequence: TGTGCCAGCAGCTTGGTGAGAACAGATACGCAGTATTTT. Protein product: CASSLVRTDTQYF.

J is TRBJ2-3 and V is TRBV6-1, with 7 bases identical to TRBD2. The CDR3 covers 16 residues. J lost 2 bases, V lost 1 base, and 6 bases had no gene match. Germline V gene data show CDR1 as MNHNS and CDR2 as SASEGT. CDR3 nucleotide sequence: TGTGCCAGCAGTGAAGTGGGGGGGTATACCACAGATACGCAGTATTTT. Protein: CASSEVGGYTTDTQYF.